The 30 T cell receptor beta chains below come from one sample, sequenced in a study of CD8+CD57+ T cells in acquired aplastic anemia. For sequencing, patients were chosen who had shown expansion of CD8+CD57+ cells by flow cytometry. Both TCR beta VDJ combination and CDR3 sequence profiling were carried out. Genomic DNA was the template for this profiling. A single record per CDR3 protein comes from TCRdb applying MiXCR to the reads. The table records roughly 160,000 distinct CDR3 sequences, around 50% of them present only once. The specimen was sorted CD4+, CD8+, or CD8+CD57+ T cells (not recorded which) from PBMCs. The source of these receptors is a human donor with aplastic anemia.

In its sample, this clonotype was seen many times. This sequence joins TRBV7-2 and TRBJ1-1; maybe TRBD1 (5 bases). The CDR3 is 16 amino acids. Between the trimmed V and J ends, which lost 0 bases and 1 base, there was a span of 12 bases. Per germline, CDR1 SGHTA and CDR2 FQGNSA. CDR3 sequence reads: CASSLAGTGQNTEAFF. For the CDR3, the DNA is TGTGCCAGCAGCTTAGCTGGTACGGGGCAGAACACTGAAGCTTTCTTT.

V and J are TRBV10-3 and TRBJ2-7; the D is unclear. Trimming took 6 bases from V and 4 from J, leaving 16 bases between them. From germline, CDR1 is ENHRY and CDR2 SYGVKD. This CDR3 comprises 14 residues. The CDR3 loop reads CAIRKGIAVYEQYF. For the CDR3, the DNA is TGTGCCATCAGGAAGGGTATTGCTGTGTACGAGCAGTACTTC.

CDR3 residues: CASSFWLAGQETQYF. CDR3 nucleotide sequence: TGTGCCAGCAGCTTTTGGCTAGCGGGGCAAGAGACCCAGTACTTC. This chain links TRBV7-8 with TRBJ2-5, with 9 bases that match TRBD2. The CDR3 is 15 residues long. The ends lost 3 bases at V and 2 bases at J; junction bases unmatched: 4. Germline V lookup: CDR1 SGHVS, CDR2 FQNEAQ.

The rearrangement links TRBV10-1 to TRBJ2-1; TRBD2 agrees at 7 bases. After removal of 4 bases from V and 6 bases from J, the junction contained 0 bases not matched to a gene. CDR3 size: 12 residues. Germline CDR1 and CDR2: WNHNN and SYGVQD (reference sequence). CDR3 sequence reads: CASSGTSNEQFF. The CDR3, as DNA: TGCGCCAGCAGTGGGACTAGCAATGAGCAGTTCTTC.

Note on this clonotype: The junction does not match germline at one end; this may be a read error. V and J are TRBV2 and TRBJ1-3, with D possibly TRBD1 on 6 matching bases. The CDR3 spans 14 residues. CDR1 and CDR2 (germline): SNHLY, FYNNEI. CDR3 DNA sequence: TGTGCCAGCAGCCTACAGGGAGGTATGTACACCATATACTTT. Its translation is CASSLQGGMYTIYF. The complete variable domain, with remaining parts taken from reference TRBV2 and TRBJ1-3, reads EPEVTQTPSHQVTQMGQEVILRCVPISNHLYFYWYRQILGQKVEFLVSFYNNEISEKSEIFDDQFSVERPDGSNFTLKIRSTKLEDSAMYFCASSLQGGMYTIYFGEGSWLTVV.

The table lists this clonotype with a count of one. The chain employs TRBV10-3 and TRBJ1-6, with 11 bases lining up with TRBD1. The J segment lost 4 bases and the V segment lost 6 bases, leaving 5 bases of the junction unmatched. This CDR3 has 16 amino acids. Per germline, CDR1 ENHRY and CDR2 SYGVKD. Here the CDR3 reads CAISAGTGGYNSPLHF. CDR3 bases: TGTGCCATCAGCGCCGGGACAGGGGGATATAATTCACCCCTCCACTTT.

The genes are TRBV24-1 and TRBJ2-7, with 9 bases lining up with TRBD1. Germline CDR1 is KGHDR and CDR2 is SFDVKD. This CDR3 spans 14 amino acids. The V segment lost 5 bases and the J segment 5 bases; nucleotides outside the gene matches: 6. CDR3 in DNA: TGTGCCACCAGTGCTAACAGGGGGCTCAACGAGCAGTACTTC. It translates to CATSANRGLNEQYF.

Many counts were recorded for this clonotype. V and J are TRBV28 and TRBJ2-7; D is possibly TRBD1 (6 bases). This CDR3 region has 16 residues. Trimming shortened V by 3 bases and J by 2 bases, and 17 bases separated the two germline ends. The germline gives CDR1 MDHEN, CDR2 SYDVKM. CDR3 in DNA: TGTGCCAGCAGTTTGAGGCAGGGGCGCTCCCCCTACGAGCAGTACTTC. This translates into CASSLRQGRSPYEQYF.

This clonotype was counted at least ten times. This chain links TRBV20-1 with TRBJ2-1, with 9 bases aligning to TRBD2. Germline V gives CDR1 DFQATT, CDR2 SNEGSKA (reference sequence). J lost 7 bases, V lost 6 bases, and 10 bases had no gene match. There are 14 residues in the CDR3. The CDR3 DNA reads as TGCAGTGCCCCCCTTGCTAGCGGGACTAATGAGCAGTTCTTC. Translated, it gives CSAPLASGTNEQFF.

This clonotype was seen repeatedly, ten times or more. J is TRBJ1-1 and V is TRBV19; possible D gene TRBD1, 5 bases. CDR3 size: 14 residues. Germline CDR1 reads LNHDA; CDR2 reads SQIVND (reference sequence). With 6 bases removed from V and 1 base from J, the gap between germline ends came to 12 bases. The CDR3 DNA follows: TGTGCCAGTAGGTCCTCGGGGGGGAACACTGAAGCTTTCTTT. Amino acid sequence: CASRSSGGNTEAFF.

There are many counts of this clonotype. The genes are TRBV20-1 and TRBJ1-5, with a weak D call TRBD1 (6 bases). This CDR3 spans 15 amino acids. Germline CDR1 is DFQATT and CDR2 is SNEGSKA (reference sequence). V dropped 3 bases and J dropped 3 bases, with 15 bases sitting between them. The CDR3 sequence: CSARGRGAANQPQHF. CDR3 coding DNA: TGCAGTGCTAGGGGGCGGGGGGCTGCCAATCAGCCCCAGCATTTT.

The gene calls are TRBV29-1 and TRBJ1-2, with D uncertain. Germline V CDR1 and CDR2: SQVTM, ANQGSEA. This CDR3 is built from 12 residues. Trimming stripped 5 bases from V and 4 bases from J, with 11 bases between. CDR3 sequence: CSVNSKVYGYTF. The CDR3 DNA sequence: TGCAGCGTTAACAGCAAAGTCTATGGCTACACCTTC.

This clonotype was seen a handful of times. The chain combines TRBV24-1 with TRBJ1-1, with 7 bases identical to TRBD1. V shed 3 bases and J 4 bases; nucleotides not matched to a gene: 13. Germline CDR1 and CDR2: KGHDR and SFDVKD. CDR3 size: 17 residues. For the CDR3, the DNA is TGTGCCACCAGTGATAGGACAGGTCGGGGGGGACGCACTGAAGCTTTCTTT. Amino acids: CATSDRTGRGGRTEAFF.

Worth noting for this clonotype: This may stem from a read error, because a much larger clone lies one nucleotide away. This chain's CDR3 is CASSGTSSPYGQYF. The DNA of the CDR3 is TGTGCCAGCAGTGGAACGTCAAGCCCCTACGGGCAGTACTTC. This chain links TRBV2 with TRBJ2-7; the D is unclear. The germline V gene has CDR1 SNHLY and CDR2 FYNNEI. This CDR3 region has 14 residues.

This clonotype came up many times. The J gene is TRBJ2-2, the V gene TRBV19; 12 nucleotides agree with TRBD2. This CDR3 is 16 amino acids long. The germline V gene has CDR1 LNHDA and CDR2 SQIVND (reference sequence). After removal of 5 bases from V and 2 bases from J, the junction contained 3 bases not matched to a gene. The CDR3 spells CASSQTSGSNTGELFF. The DNA for the CDR3 is TGTGCCAGTAGTCAGACTAGCGGGAGTAACACCGGGGAGCTGTTTTTT.

Only a few counts were recorded for this clonotype. The chain couples TRBV19 to TRBJ2-3; TRBD1 agrees at 10 bases. The CDR3 covers 16 residues. Germline CDR1 LNHDA, CDR2 SQIVND (reference sequence). Unmatched junction bases numbered 7, after V lost 5 bases and J lost 2 bases. The CDR3 spells CASSPTTGGYTDTQYF. DNA of the CDR3: TGTGCCAGTAGTCCAACGACAGGGGGCTACACAGATACGCAGTATTTT.

This clonotype was counted at least ten times. The rearrangement uses TRBV5-1 and TRBJ2-2; TRBD2 aligns across 10 bases. Germline CDR1 SGHRS, CDR2 YFSETQ. CDR3 length equals 17 residues. The trim removed 3 bases at V and 5 bases at J, leaving 10 bases unmatched. Here the CDR3 DNA reads TGCGCCAGCAGCTCACCAGGGACTAGCGTAGGTACCGGGGAGCTGTTTTTT. Protein sequence: CASSSPGTSVGTGELFF.

The chain uses TRBV19 and TRBJ2-2; the match to TRBD2 covers 7 bases. The germline CDR1 and CDR2 sequences are LNHDA and SQIVND (reference sequence). V was clipped by 3 bases and J by 6 bases; unmatched bases: 7. The CDR3 totals 15 residues. This CDR3 reads CASSMGGSYAGELFF. CDR3 nucleotides: TGTGCCAGTAGTATGGGCGGGAGTTACGCCGGGGAGCTGTTTTTT.

This clonotype turned up a few times. The rearrangement links TRBV5-1 to TRBJ2-1, with 8 bases identical to TRBD2. Unmatched junction bases numbered 5, after V lost 3 bases and J lost 0 bases. CDR1 and CDR2 from the germline V gene are SGHRS and YFSETQ. The CDR3 consists of 16 residues. CDR3 nucleotides: TGCGCCAGCAGCTATTTAAGCGGGAGCTCCTACAATGAGCAGTTCTTC. This sequence encodes CASSYLSGSSYNEQFF.

This clonotype has more than one count but fewer than ten. The V and J genes are TRBV15 and TRBJ2-7; weak D call: TRBD2 (6 bases). Germline-derived CDR1 and CDR2 are LNHNV and YYDKDF (reference sequence). V was pared by 1 base and J by 6 bases, with 13 bases between. This CDR3 is built from 14 residues. The CDR3 sequence is CATSRVGEAAEQYF. CDR3 in DNA: TGTGCCACCAGCAGAGTCGGGGAGGCGGCCGAGCAGTACTTC.

In its sample, this clonotype was seen a few times. The chain has TRBV3-1 and TRBJ2-3, with 10 bases lining up with TRBD2. Germline V gene data show CDR1 as LGHDT and CDR2 as YNNKEL (reference sequence). After removal of 1 base from V and 2 bases from J, the junction contained 3 bases not matched to a gene. The CDR3 is 16 amino acids. The CDR3 is CASSQAGLADTDTQYF. The CDR3 DNA reads as TGTGCCAGCAGCCAAGCAGGACTAGCGGACACAGATACGCAGTATTTT.

A single count supports this clonotype. The chain has TRBV11-1 and TRBJ2-7; D might be TRBD2 (5 bases). The CDR3 runs 11 residues. Per germline, CDR1 SGHAT and CDR2 FQDESV (reference sequence). The germline V and J ends were trimmed by 11 bases and 6 bases, with 14 bases remaining between them. DNA of the CDR3: TGTGCCCGAGTCACGGAGGTCGAGCAGTACGTC. Residues: CARVTEVEQYV.

This clonotype is a singleton in its sample. The chain recombines TRBV15 with TRBJ2-3, with 14 positions matching TRBD2. Germline trimming cut 2 bases from V and 3 bases from J; bases unmatched to any gene: 7. Germline CDR1 reads LNHNV; CDR2 reads YYDKDF (reference sequence). The CDR3 loop spans 18 amino acids. The CDR3 is CATSRQPRTSGRTDTQYF. CDR3 in DNA: TGTGCCACCAGCAGACAACCCAGGACTAGCGGGAGGACAGATACGCAGTATTTT.

This clonotype was seen at least ten times. The chain combines TRBV7-6 with TRBJ1-6; perhaps TRBD1 as D (5 bases). Germline V gene lookup returns CDR1 SGHVS and CDR2 FNYEAQ. The CDR3 sequence is 16 residues long. Trimming pared 0 bases from V and 11 bases from J, leaving 17 bases between. The CDR3 DNA reads TGTGCCAGCAGCTTAGCCCCTTCAGGGAACGGGACACCCCTCCACTTT. Amino acids: CASSLAPSGNGTPLHF.

This sequence joins TRBV29-1 and TRBJ2-1; TRBD2 matches 10 bases. The CDR3 is 16 amino acids. Germline CDR1 SQVTM, CDR2 ANQGSEA. The junction had 6 bases not matched to a gene; V was cut back by 0 bases and J by 4 bases. CDR3 nucleotide sequence: TGCAGCGTTGAAGACGTAGCGGGGGGTCATTACAATGAGCAGTTCTTC. Its protein product is CSVEDVAGGHYNEQFF.

This CDR3 reads CASSLASTGPWETQYF. CDR3 nucleotides: TGTGCCAGCAGCTTAGCGTCCACAGGGCCGTGGGAGACCCAGTACTTC. The rearrangement links TRBV7-2 to TRBJ2-5, with D maybe TRBD1 (6 bases). V was pared by 0 bases and J by 5 bases, with 16 bases between. Germline V CDR1 and CDR2: SGHTA, FQGNSA. This CDR3 region has 16 residues.

Worth noting for this clonotype: One end of the junction is discordant with germline, which a read error may explain. The rearrangement joins TRBV12-3 or TRBV12-4 to TRBJ2-7; D is ambiguous. The CDR3 spans 13 residues. The CDR3 loop is CPSLLSESYEQYF. CDR3 DNA: TGTCCCAGTTTGCTCAGCGAGTCCTACGAGCAGTACTTC.

This clonotype was found a few times. The chain has TRBV27 and TRBJ2-5, with D perhaps TRBD1 (6 bases). Germline assignment: CDR1 MNHEY and CDR2 SMNVEV (reference sequence). V lost 5 bases, J lost 5 bases, and 18 bases lay in between. This CDR3 region has 15 residues. CDR3 protein: CASSTFPGTRETQYF. CDR3 coding DNA: TGTGCCAGCAGTACATTCCCCGGGACAAGGGAGACCCAGTACTTC.

The rearrangement joins TRBV7-9 to TRBJ2-7; the D is unclear. The CDR3 is made up of 13 amino acids. Trimming took 3 bases from V and 4 from J, leaving 10 bases between them. Germline assignment: CDR1 SEHNR and CDR2 FQNEAQ (reference sequence). This chain's CDR3 is CASSFFWGYEQYF. The CDR3 DNA follows: TGTGCCAGCAGCTTTTTCTGGGGTTACGAGCAGTACTTC.

At least ten counts were recorded for this clonotype. The genes are TRBV6-1 and TRBJ2-7; TRBD2 agrees at 14 bases. The CDR3 is 14 amino acids. Losses at the gene ends were 7 bases for V and 4 bases for J; bases not matched to a gene: 3. Germline-derived CDR1 and CDR2 are MNHNS and SASEGT. The CDR3, as DNA: TGTGCCAGCAAGGGACTAGCGGGAGAATACGAGCAGTACTTC. This sequence encodes CASKGLAGEYEQYF.